These 2 T cell receptor beta chains originate from one sample sequenced in a study of T cells after yellow fever vaccination. Using its own MiXCR run on the 5' RACE reads, TCRdb lists one record per CDR3 protein. The table records 300,000 to 400,000 distinct CDR3 sequences, about 8.3% of them present only once. The sequences come from PBMCs, collected roughly 47 days after the first yellow fever vaccination. The receptors come from a man aged 18-30 years who received the YFV17D yellow fever vaccine.

The chain carries TRBV5-1 and TRBJ2-5; D uncertain. The V end was cut by 4 bases, the J end by 5 bases, with 12 bases between. Germline V gene sequence: CDR1 SGHRS, CDR2 YFSETQ. This CDR3 is 13 amino acids long. CDR3 sequence reads: CASSRSDHETQYF. In nucleotides, the CDR3 is TGCGCCAGCAGCCGGAGTGATCACGAGACCCAGTACTTC.

J is TRBJ2-3 and V is TRBV4-3, with 9 positions matching TRBD2. V shed 1 base, J shed 6 bases, and the junction held 5 bases outside the gene matches. Germline values: CDR1 LGHNA, CDR2 YSLEER. The CDR3 runs 15 residues. Here the CDR3 reads CASSQGGGGVDTQYF. The CDR3 region has the DNA TGCGCCAGCAGCCAAGGGGGCGGGGGGGTGGATACGCAGTATTTT.